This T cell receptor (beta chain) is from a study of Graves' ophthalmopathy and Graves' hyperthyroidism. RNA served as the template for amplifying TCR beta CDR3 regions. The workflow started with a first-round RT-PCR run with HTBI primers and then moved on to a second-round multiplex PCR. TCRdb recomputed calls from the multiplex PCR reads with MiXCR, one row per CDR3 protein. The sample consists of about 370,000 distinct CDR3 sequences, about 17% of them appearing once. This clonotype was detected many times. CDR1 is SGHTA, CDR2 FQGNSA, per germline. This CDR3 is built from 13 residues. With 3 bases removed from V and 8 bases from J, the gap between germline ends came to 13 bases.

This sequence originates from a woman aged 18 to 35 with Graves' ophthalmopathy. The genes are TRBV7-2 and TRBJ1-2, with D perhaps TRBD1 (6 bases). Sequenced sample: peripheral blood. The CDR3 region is CASSFPGEGGYTF. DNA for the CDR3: TGTGCCAGCAGCTTCCCAGGGGAAGGCGGCTACACCTTC.